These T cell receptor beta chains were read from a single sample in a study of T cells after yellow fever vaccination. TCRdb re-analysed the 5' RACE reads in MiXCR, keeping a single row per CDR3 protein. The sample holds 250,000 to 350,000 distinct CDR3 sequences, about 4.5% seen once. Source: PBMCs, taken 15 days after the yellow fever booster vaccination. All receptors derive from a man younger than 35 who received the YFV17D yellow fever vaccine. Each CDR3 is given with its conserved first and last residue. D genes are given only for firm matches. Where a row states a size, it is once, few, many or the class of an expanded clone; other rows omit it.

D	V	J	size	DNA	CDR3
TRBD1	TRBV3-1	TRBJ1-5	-	TGTGCCAGCAGCCCAGGACAGGGTCATCGTCAGCCCCAGCATTTT	CASSPGQGHRQPQHF
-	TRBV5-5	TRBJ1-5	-	TGTGCCAGCAGCTTGGACGGACCGGGGCAGATACGTAGCAATCAGCCCCAGCATTTT	CASSLDGPGQIRSNQPQHF
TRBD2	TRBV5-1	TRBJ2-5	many	TGCGCCAGCAGACCCGGACTAGTCGGAGAGACCCAGTACTTC	CASRPGLVGETQYF
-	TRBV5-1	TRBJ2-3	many	TGCGCCAGCAGCCGAACCCGGGCCGAGACAGATACGCAGTATTTT	CASSRTRAETDTQYF
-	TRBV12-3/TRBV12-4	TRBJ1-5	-	TGTGCCAGCAGTTCAAGGGGGTATAGCAATCAGCCCCAGCATTTT	CASSSRGYSNQPQHF
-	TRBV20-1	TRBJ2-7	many	TGCAGTGCTAGAGATCATACAGGGCCTTACGAGCAGTACTTC	CSARDHTGPYEQYF
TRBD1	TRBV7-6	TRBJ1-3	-	TGTGCCAGCAGCCCCCGCTCGACAGGGACCTTTTCTGGAAACACCATATATTTT	CASSPRSTGTFSGNTIYF
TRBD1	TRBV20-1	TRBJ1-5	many	TGCAGTGCGTACCCCGAGACAGGGGTCAATCAGCCCCAGCATTTT	CSAYPETGVNQPQHF
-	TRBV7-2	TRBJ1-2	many	TGTGCCAGCAGCTTAGAGGCAGGGGACGGCTACACCTTC	CASSLEAGDGYTF
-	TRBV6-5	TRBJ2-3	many	TGTGCCAGCAGTACCCTACTCCAGAAGGATACGCAGTATTTT	CASSTLLQKDTQYF
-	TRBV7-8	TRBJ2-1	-	TGTGCCAGCAGCCGATCCTTGGGGGGGCCCAATGAGCAGTTCTTC	CASSRSLGGPNEQFF
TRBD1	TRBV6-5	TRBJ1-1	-	TGTGCCAGCAGTTACTCAGATCCGTCCGTTCGAGGGACAGGGGTATCCACAGAAGCTTTCTTT	CASSYSDPSVRGTGVSTEAFF
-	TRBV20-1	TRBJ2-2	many	TGCAGTGCACCCCCCACTAGCCGGAACACCGGGGAGCTGTTTTTT	CSAPPTSRNTGELFF
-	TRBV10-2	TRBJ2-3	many	TGCGCCAGCAGTGATAGACCCCCGACAGCAGATACGCAGTATTTT	CASSDRPPTADTQYF
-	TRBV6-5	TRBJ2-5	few	TGTGCCAGCAGTTATGGGGGGTCGGGGGAGACCCAGTACTTC	CASSYGGSGETQYF
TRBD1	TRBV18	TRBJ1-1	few	TGTGCCAGCCGTACAGGGGCCTTGAACACTGAAGCTTTCTTT	CASRTGALNTEAFF
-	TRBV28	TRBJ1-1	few	TGTGCCAGCAGTTTTGTTGGAGGGGGCACTGAAGCTTTCTTT	CASSFVGGGTEAFF
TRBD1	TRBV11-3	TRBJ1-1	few	TGTGCCAGCAGCTTAGGGACAGGGGGCCCGTTGTCGGAAGCTTTCTTT	CASSLGTGGPLSEAFF
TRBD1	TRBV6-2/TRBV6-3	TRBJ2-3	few	TGTGCCAGCAGTTATTTCCCCGGGACAGGGGGTCATACGCAGTATTTT	CASSYFPGTGGHTQYF
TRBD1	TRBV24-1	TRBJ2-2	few	TGTGCCACCAGTGATCACACAGGGGGATCGGCTACCGGGGAGCTGTTTTTT	CATSDHTGGSATGELFF
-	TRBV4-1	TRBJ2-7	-	TGCGCCAGCAGCCAAAATTCCCCCGCCGGGGCCGAGCAGTACTTC	CASSQNSPAGAEQYF
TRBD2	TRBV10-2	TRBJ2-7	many	TGCGCCAGCAGTGAGTTGGCTAGCGGGAACTACGAGCAGTACTTC	CASSELASGNYEQYF
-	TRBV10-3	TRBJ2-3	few	TGTGCCATCAGTGACTGGCGCCCTACAGATACGCAGTATTTT	CAISDWRPTDTQYF
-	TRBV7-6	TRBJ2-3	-	TGTGCCAGCAGCTTAACTCAAGGGCATACGGATACGCAGTATTTT	CASSLTQGHTDTQYF
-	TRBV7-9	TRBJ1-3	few	TGTGCCAGCAGCTTAAACGGGCAAAAAGACACCATATATTTT	CASSLNGQKDTIYF
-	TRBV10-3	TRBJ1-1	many	TGTGCCATCAGTGAGACCACCCTGGGGGGCCACTTCTCCACCGACACTGAAGCTTTCTTT	CAISETTLGGHFSTDTEAFF
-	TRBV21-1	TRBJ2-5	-	TGTGCCAGCAAGATCGACAGGCAAGAGACCCAGTACTTC	CASKIDRQETQYF
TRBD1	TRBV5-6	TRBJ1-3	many	TGTGCCAGCAGCTTTTGGACAGGGAATATTGGAAACACCATATATTTT	CASSFWTGNIGNTIYF
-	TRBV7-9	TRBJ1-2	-	TGTGCCAGCAGGCCCGAAGGGGAGGTCGGCTACACCTTC	CASRPEGEVGYTF
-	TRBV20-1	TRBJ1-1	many	TGCAGGGCCTACTTGGGGAACACTGAAGCTTTCTTT	CRAYLGNTEAFF
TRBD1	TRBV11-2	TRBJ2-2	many	TGTGCCAGCAGCTTATGGACAGGGGGAGTACCCGGGGAGCTGTTTTTT	CASSLWTGGVPGELFF
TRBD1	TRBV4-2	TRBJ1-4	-	TGTGCCAGCAGCCAATCCCCCGGGACAGGGGGTGAAAAACTGTTTTTT	CASSQSPGTGGEKLFF
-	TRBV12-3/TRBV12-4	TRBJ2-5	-	TGTGCCAGCACCTTCGGGGGGACCCAGTACTTC	CASTFGGTQYF
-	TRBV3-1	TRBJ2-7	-	TGTGCCAGCAGCCCGTTCGTGACAAATCGCGAGCAGTACTTC	CASSPFVTNREQYF
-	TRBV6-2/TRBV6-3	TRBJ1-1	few	TGTGCCAGCAGTTATTATTCTCAAGGCAGGCCGAACACTGAAGCTTTCTTT	CASSYYSQGRPNTEAFF
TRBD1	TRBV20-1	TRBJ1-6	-	TGCAGTGCTGCCCGGACAGGTTCGAGTTCACCCCTCCACTTT	CSAARTGSSSPLHF
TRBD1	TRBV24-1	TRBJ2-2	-	TGTGCCACCAGCAGACAGGGAAACACCGGGGAGCTGTTTTTT	CATSRQGNTGELFF
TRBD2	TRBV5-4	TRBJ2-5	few	TGTGCCAGCACCTTCTCGGGGGGGGAGACCCAGTACTTC	CASTFSGGETQYF
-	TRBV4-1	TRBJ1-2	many	TGCGCCAGCAGATCTGGAAAGGGGTATGGCTACACCTTC	CASRSGKGYGYTF
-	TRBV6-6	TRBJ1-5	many	TGTGCCAGCAGTTACCCCGATCAGCCCCAGCATTTT	CASSYPDQPQHF
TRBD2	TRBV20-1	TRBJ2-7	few	TGCAGTGCTAGCCCCCCGGGGGGGGCCTACGAGCAGTACTTC	CSASPPGGAYEQYF
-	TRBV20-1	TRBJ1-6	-	TGCAGTGCTTTAGAAGGGGGATCCTATAATTCACCCCTCCACTTT	CSALEGGSYNSPLHF
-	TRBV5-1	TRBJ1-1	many	TGCGCCAGCAGCCAACAGGTCGGGAACACTGAAGCTTTCTTT	CASSQQVGNTEAFF
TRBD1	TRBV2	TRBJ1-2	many	TGTGCCGACAGGACAGGGGAAGTAGGCGGCTACACCTTC	CADRTGEVGGYTF
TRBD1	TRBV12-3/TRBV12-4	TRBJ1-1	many	TGTGCCAGCAGTACGGACAGGGGGAACACTGAAGCTTTCTTT	CASSTDRGNTEAFF
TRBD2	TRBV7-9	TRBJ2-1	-	TGTGCCAGCATCCCTAGCGGGGGGCCTTACAATGAGCAGTTCTTC	CASIPSGGPYNEQFF
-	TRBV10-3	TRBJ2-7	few	TGTGCCATCAGTGAGTACTCGCGCGAGCAGTACTTC	CAISEYSREQYF
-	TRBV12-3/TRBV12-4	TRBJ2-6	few	TGTGCCATCACAGGGCCTAGTCCTGGGGCCAACGTCCTGACTTTC	CAITGPSPGANVLTF
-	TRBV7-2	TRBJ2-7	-	TGTGCCAGCAGCCCCGGGCCAGTCTACGAGCAGTACTTC	CASSPGPVYEQYF
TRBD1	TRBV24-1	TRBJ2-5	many	TGTGCCACCAGTGACCCGAACGGACAGGGTTCCGGGACCCAGTACTTC	CATSDPNGQGSGTQYF
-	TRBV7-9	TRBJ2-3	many	TGTGCCAGCAGCGCATTATCAGATACGCAGTATTTT	CASSALSDTQYF
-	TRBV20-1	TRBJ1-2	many	TGCAGTGCCCTAACCCCGACAGAACGCGGCTACACCTTC	CSALTPTERGYTF
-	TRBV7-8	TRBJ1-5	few	TGTGCCAGCAGCTTATGGCAGGGACCAAGTCAGCCCCAGCATTTT	CASSLWQGPSQPQHF